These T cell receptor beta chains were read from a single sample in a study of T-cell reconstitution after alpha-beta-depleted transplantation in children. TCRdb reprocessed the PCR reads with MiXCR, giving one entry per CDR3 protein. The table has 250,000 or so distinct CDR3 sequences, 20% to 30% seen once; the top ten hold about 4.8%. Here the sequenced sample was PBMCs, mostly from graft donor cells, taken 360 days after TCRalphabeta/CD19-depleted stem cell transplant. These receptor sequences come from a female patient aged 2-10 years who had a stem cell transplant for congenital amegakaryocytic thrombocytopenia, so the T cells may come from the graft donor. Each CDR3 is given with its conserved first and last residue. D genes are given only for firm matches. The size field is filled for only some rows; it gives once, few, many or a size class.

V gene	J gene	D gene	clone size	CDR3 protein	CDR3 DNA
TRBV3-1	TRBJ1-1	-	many	CASSQAGLDTEAFF	TGTGCCAGCAGCCAAGCAGGTTTGGACACTGAAGCTTTCTTT
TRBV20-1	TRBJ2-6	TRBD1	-	CSASRGYSGANVLTF	TGCAGTGCTAGCAGGGGGTACTCTGGGGCCAACGTCCTGACTTTC
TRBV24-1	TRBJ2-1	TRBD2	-	CATSVGLAGVYNEQFF	TGTGCCACCAGTGTGGGACTAGCGGGAGTTTACAATGAGCAGTTCTTC
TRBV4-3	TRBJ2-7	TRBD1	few	CASSQVWGQSYEQYF	TGCGCCAGCAGCCAAGTCTGGGGACAGAGCTACGAGCAGTACTTC
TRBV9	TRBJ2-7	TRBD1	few	CASSVAGQGHYEQYF	TGTGCCAGCAGCGTTGCGGGACAGGGTCACTACGAGCAGTACTTC
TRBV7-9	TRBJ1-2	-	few	CASSLPADNYGYTF	TGTGCCAGCAGCTTACCGGCAGATAACTATGGCTACACCTTC
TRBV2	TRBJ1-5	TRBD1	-	CASSEPGQGRFQPQHF	TGTGCCAGCAGTGAACCGGGACAGGGCCGTTTTCAGCCCCAGCATTTT
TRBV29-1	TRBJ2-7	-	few	CSVLPATSYEQYF	TGCAGCGTTCTCCCAGCGACCTCCTACGAGCAGTACTTC
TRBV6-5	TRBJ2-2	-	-	CASSYQPAGYLGGELFF	TGTGCCAGCAGTTACCAACCCGCAGGGTACCTAGGCGGGGAGCTGTTTTTT
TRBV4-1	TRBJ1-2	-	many	CASSQVREAPGTF	TGCGCCAGCAGCCAAGTTCGTGAGGCCCCCGGCACCTTC
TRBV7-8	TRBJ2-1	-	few	CASSFGSVEQFF	TGTGCCAGCAGCTTTGGGTCAGTTGAGCAGTTCTTC
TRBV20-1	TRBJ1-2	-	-	CSARALDGYTF	TGCAGTGCTAGAGCCCTGGATGGCTACACCTTC
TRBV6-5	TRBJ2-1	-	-	CASGYGVVRDNRVDEQFF	TGTGCCAGCGGTTACGGGGTGGTCAGGGACAATCGGGTGGATGAGCAGTTCTTC
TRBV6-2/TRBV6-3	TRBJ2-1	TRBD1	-	CASSYLDRVHNEQFF	TGTGCCAGCAGTTACTTGGACAGGGTCCACAATGAGCAGTTCTTC
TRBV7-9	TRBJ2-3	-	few	CASSLIGTPGTDTQYF	TGTGCCAGCAGCTTAATAGGGACACCAGGCACAGATACGCAGTATTTT
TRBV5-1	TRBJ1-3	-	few	CASRGGRNTIYF	TGCGCCAGCAGAGGCGGACGAAACACCATATATTTT
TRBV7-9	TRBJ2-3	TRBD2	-	CASSLDTLAGDADTQYF	TGTGCCAGCAGCTTAGATACTTTAGCGGGAGACGCAGATACGCAGTATTTT
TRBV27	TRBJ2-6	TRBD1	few	CASSLLGGETGANVLTF	TGTGCCAGCAGTTTATTAGGGGGCGAGACTGGGGCCAACGTCCTGACTTTC
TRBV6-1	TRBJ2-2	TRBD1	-	CASSVGRTGKVSGELFF	TGTGCCAGCAGTGTGGGCAGGACAGGGAAGGTTTCCGGGGAGCTGTTTTTT
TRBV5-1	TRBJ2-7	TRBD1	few	CASSSTGQGYEQYF	TGCGCCAGCAGCTCCACGGGACAGGGCTACGAGCAGTACTTC
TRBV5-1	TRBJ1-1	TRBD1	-	CASSRGQGDTEAFF	TGCGCCAGCAGCAGAGGACAGGGAGACACTGAAGCTTTCTTT
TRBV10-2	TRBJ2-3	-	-	CASSELGTDTQYF	TGCGCCAGCAGTGAGTTGGGCACAGATACGCAGTATTTT
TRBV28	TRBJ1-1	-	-	CASSLLQLLNTEAFF	TGTGCCAGCAGTTTGCTACAGCTATTAAACACTGAAGCTTTCTTT
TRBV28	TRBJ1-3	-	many	CASSLLGNTIYF	TGTGCCAGCAGTTTGCTTGGAAACACCATATATTTT
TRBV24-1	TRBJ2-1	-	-	CATSDLGQATNEQFF	TGTGCCACCAGTGATTTGGGGCAGGCTACGAATGAGCAGTTCTTC
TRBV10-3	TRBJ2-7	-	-	CAISERTPGDEQYF	TGTGCCATCAGTGAGCGGACCCCGGGGGACGAGCAGTACTTC
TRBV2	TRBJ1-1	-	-	CASSGGLEAFF	TGTGCCAGCAGTGGTGGCCTCGAAGCTTTCTTT
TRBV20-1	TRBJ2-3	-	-	CSARDPTRVDTQYF	TGCAGTGCTAGAGACCCGACACGCGTGGATACGCAGTATTTT
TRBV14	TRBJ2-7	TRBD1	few	CASSQEIYRTGGYEQYF	TGTGCCAGCAGCCAAGAGATATACAGGACAGGGGGCTACGAGCAGTACTTC
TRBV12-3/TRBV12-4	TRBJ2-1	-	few	CASSSPGSRSNEQFF	TGTGCCAGCAGTTCTCCGGGAAGCCGGTCCAATGAGCAGTTCTTC
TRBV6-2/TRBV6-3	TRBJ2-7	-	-	CASSYFGQRTSYEQYF	TGTGCCAGCAGTTATTTTGGGCAGCGAACTTCCTACGAGCAGTACTTC
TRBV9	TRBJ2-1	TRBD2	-	CASSVSSGNYNEQFF	TGTGCCAGCAGCGTGTCTAGCGGGAACTACAATGAGCAGTTCTTC
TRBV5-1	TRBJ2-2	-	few	CASSLAPGGSTGELFF	TGCGCCAGCAGCTTGGCCCCGGGCGGAAGCACCGGGGAGCTGTTTTTT